This T cell receptor (beta chain) stems from a study of blood T cell repertoires in COVID-19. Study-level background: Both acute and convalescent COVID-19 samples were obtained from the United States, Italy and Spain. PBMCs, B-cell-depleted T cells, or T cells provided the cDNA or gDNA that made up the material.

Clones were sequenced by immunoSEQ multiplex PCR, and TCRdb holds only the in-frame ones, with some missing. Of approximately 250,000 clones listed, approximately 80% are singletons. V lost 6 bases and J lost 7, with 7 bases in between. There are 12 residues in the CDR3. Germline V gene data show CDR1 as MDHEN and CDR2 as SYDVKM. This chain connects TRBV28 to TRBJ1-6; D is undetermined. The TCR was taken from a woman between 40 and 50 years old who had recovered from COVID-19. Input material: peripheral blood. The CDR3 nucleotides read TGTGCCAGCAGGGTAGCGAATTCACCCCTCCACTTT. Encoded protein: CASRVANSPLHF. Full variable domain (remainder filled in from reference TRBV28 and TRBJ1-6): DVKVTQSSRYLVKRTGEKVFLECVQDMDHENMFWYRQDPGLGLRLIYFSYDVKMKEKGDIPEGYSVSREKKERFSLILESASTNQTSMYLCASRVANSPLHFGNGTRLTVT.